Presented here are 12 T cell receptor beta chains from one specimen sequenced in a study of CD8+CD57+ T cells in acquired aplastic anemia. Previously, flow cytometry had revealed CD8+CD57+ cell expansion in the patients chosen for sequencing. The template for TCR beta VDJ and CDR3 sequence profiling was genomic DNA. TCRdb called the reads again in MiXCR, with one record for every CDR3 protein. The table has roughly 500,000 distinct CDR3 sequences, about a third seen once; the top ten hold roughly 0.8%. The sample consisted of sorted CD4+, CD8+, or CD8+CD57+ T cells (not recorded which) from PBMCs. These receptors were obtained from a human donor with aplastic anemia.

This clonotype was seen more than once but under ten times. The gene calls are TRBV4-2 and TRBJ1-4, with TRBD1 matching 8 bases. CDR1 is LGHNA and CDR2 is YNFKEQ in the germline V gene. The CDR3 consists of 16 residues. V lost 0 bases, J lost 4 bases, and 4 bases stayed unmatched. The CDR3 region has the DNA TGTGCCAGCAGCCAAGAGCGGACAGGGAGTAATGAAAAACTGTTTTTT. This sequence encodes CASSQERTGSNEKLFF.

The chain combines TRBV7-9 with TRBJ2-7, with D possibly TRBD1 on 6 matching bases. Trimming shortened V by 2 bases and J by 3 bases, and 8 bases separated the two germline ends. The CDR3 is 13 amino acids. In germline, CDR1 is SEHNR, CDR2 FQNEAQ (reference sequence). The CDR3 DNA is TGTGCCAGCAGCTTAACGACAGGCTACGAGCAGTACTTC. This encodes CASSLTTGYEQYF.

This chain joins TRBV20-1 and TRBJ2-2; D gene ambiguous. The germline V gene encodes CDR1 DFQATT and CDR2 SNEGSKA (reference sequence). Trimming took off 3 bases at V and 2 bases at J, with 7 bases between the two ends. The CDR3 is made up of 13 amino acids. CDR3 nucleotides: TGCAGTGCTAGCCAAACTAACACCGGGGAGCTGTTTTTT. Translating gives CSASQTNTGELFF.

The chain joins TRBV20-1 to TRBJ2-6; D call uncertain. This CDR3 is built from 13 residues. Trimming left V 3 bases short and J 2 bases short, with 5 bases between. Germline V gives CDR1 DFQATT, CDR2 SNEGSKA (reference sequence). The CDR3 DNA is TGCAGTGCTAGGTTCCCTGGGGCCAACGTCCTGACTTTC. The encoded protein is CSARFPGANVLTF.

As for this clonotype: Being one base from a much bigger clone, this may be a read error. The V call is TRBV7-3, the J call TRBJ2-1, with D perhaps matching TRBD2 (6 bases). The CDR3 length is 16 residues. V lost 5 bases and J 6 bases, leaving 20 bases between the germline ends. From germline, CDR1 is SGHTA and CDR2 FQGTGA. The CDR3 sequence: CASSPLAAGTSNEQFF. The DNA of the CDR3 is TGTGCCAGCAGCCCATTAGCGGCGGGCACGTCCAATGAGCAGTTCTTC. Using reference TRBV7-3 and TRBJ2-1 for the parts outside the CDR3, the full variable domain is GAGVSQTPSNKVTEKGKYVELRCDPISGHTALYWYRQSLGQGPEFLIYFQGTGAADDSGLPNDRFFAVRPEGSVSTLKIQRTERGDSAVYLCASSPLAAGTSNEQFFGPGTRLTVL.

The genes are TRBV5-1 and TRBJ1-2; tentatively, D is TRBD1 (6 bases). V was cut by 0 bases and J by 8 bases, with 14 bases left in between. Germline V CDR1 and CDR2: SGHRS, YFSETQ. The CDR3 spans 14 residues. This CDR3 reads CASSLAQGIYGYTF. For the CDR3, the DNA is TGCGCCAGCAGCTTGGCCCAGGGGATATACGGCTACACCTTC. The variable domain in full, with the rest retrieved from reference TRBV5-1 and TRBJ1-2, is KAGVTQTPRYLIKTRGQQVTLSCSPISGHRSVSWYQQTPGQGLQFLFEYFSETQRNKGNFPGRFSGRQFSNSRSEMNVSTLELGDSALYLCASSLAQGIYGYTFGSGTRLTVV.

V usage is TRBV5-1 and J usage is TRBJ1-5, with D tentatively TRBD1 (5 bases). Deletions cut 1 base from V and 3 bases from J, with 17 bases between. Germline CDR1 reads SGHRS; CDR2 reads YFSETQ. CDR3 length: 17 residues. CDR3 nucleotide sequence: TGCGCCAGCAGCTTGTCACCGTCGGGGCAGTCCAATCAGCCCCAGCATTTT. This codes for CASSLSPSGQSNQPQHF. The full variable domain, completed using reference TRBV5-1 and TRBJ1-5, is KAGVTQTPRYLIKTRGQQVTLSCSPISGHRSVSWYQQTPGQGLQFLFEYFSETQRNKGNFPGRFSGRQFSNSRSEMNVSTLELGDSALYLCASSLSPSGQSNQPQHFGDGTRLSIL.

This clonotype was detected a few times. The rearrangement uses TRBV29-1 and TRBJ1-2; maybe TRBD1 (6 bases). Germline V gene lookup returns CDR1 SQVTM and CDR2 ANQGSEA. V was trimmed by 7 bases and J by 8 bases, leaving 20 bases between them. The CDR3 contains 13 residues. CDR3 in DNA: TGCAGCGCCACAGGGTTGAGGGCGGAAGGCTACACCTTC. This translates into CSATGLRAEGYTF.

This clonotype was counted ten times or more. V usage is TRBV19 and J usage is TRBJ2-5; TRBD2 matches at 11 bases. V was clipped by 8 bases and J by 4 bases; unmatched bases: 9. This CDR3 comprises 15 residues. CDR1 LNHDA and CDR2 SQIVND come from the germline V gene (reference sequence). CDR3 in DNA: TGTGCCAGTGGTGATAGCGGGGGGGCCGGAGAGACCCAGTACTTC. Protein product: CASGDSGGAGETQYF.

This clonotype has more than one count but fewer than ten. The gene calls are TRBV25-1 and TRBJ1-4, with D tentatively TRBD1 (6 bases). The germline V and J ends were trimmed by 7 bases and 7 bases, with 22 bases remaining between them. Germline CDR1 MGHDK, CDR2 SYGVNS. This CDR3 spans 16 amino acids. For the CDR3, the DNA is TGTGCCAGCACCCATAGAGGGGGAATTGTTCGTGAAAAACTGTTTTTT. This encodes CASTHRGGIVREKLFF.

Regarding this clonotype: It may be a read error: a sequence one base away is much more abundant. The chain combines TRBV11-2 with TRBJ2-7, with D tentatively TRBD2 (5 bases). V was pared by 5 bases and J by 2 bases, with 16 bases between. The CDR3 length is 15 residues. The germline V gene has CDR1 SGHAT and CDR2 FQNNGV. CDR3 sequence (DNA): TGTGCCAGCAGCCCGGTCGGACTGAAGCCCTACGAGCAGTACTTC. Translated: CASSPVGLKPYEQYF.

The V and J genes are TRBV7-3 and TRBJ2-7; D is undetermined. The CDR3 is 15 amino acids. Germline lookup yields CDR1 SGHTA and CDR2 FQGTGA. With 4 bases removed from V and 0 bases from J, the gap between germline ends came to 13 bases. CDR3 loop: CASSWPERSSYEQYF. CDR3 nucleotides: TGTGCCAGCAGCTGGCCCGAAAGAAGCTCCTACGAGCAGTACTTC.